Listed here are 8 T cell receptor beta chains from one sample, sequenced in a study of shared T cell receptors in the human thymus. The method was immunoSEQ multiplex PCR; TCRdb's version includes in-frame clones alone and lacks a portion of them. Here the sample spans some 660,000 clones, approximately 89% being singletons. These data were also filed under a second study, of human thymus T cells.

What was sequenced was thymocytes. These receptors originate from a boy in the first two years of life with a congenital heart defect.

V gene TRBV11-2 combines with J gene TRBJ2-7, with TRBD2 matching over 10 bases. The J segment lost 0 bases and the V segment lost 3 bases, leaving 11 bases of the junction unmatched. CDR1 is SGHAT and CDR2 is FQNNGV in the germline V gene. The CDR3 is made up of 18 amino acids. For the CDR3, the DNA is TGTGCCAGCAGCTTCAATCGTGCTAGCGGGAGCCTCTCCTACGAGCAGTACTTC. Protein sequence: CASSFNRASGSLSYEQYF.

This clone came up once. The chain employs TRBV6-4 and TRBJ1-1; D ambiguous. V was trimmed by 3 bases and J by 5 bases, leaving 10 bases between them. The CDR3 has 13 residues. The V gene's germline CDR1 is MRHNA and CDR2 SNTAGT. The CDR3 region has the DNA TGTGCCAGCAGTGAGAGCCCGCGAACTGAAGCTTTCTTT. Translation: CASSESPRTEAFF.

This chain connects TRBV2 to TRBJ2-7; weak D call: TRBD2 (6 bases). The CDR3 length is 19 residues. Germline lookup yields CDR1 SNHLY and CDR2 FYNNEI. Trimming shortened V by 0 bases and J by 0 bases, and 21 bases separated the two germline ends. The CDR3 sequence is CASSEAGIPGGTLSYEQYF. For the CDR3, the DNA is TGTGCCAGCAGTGAAGCAGGAATTCCTGGCGGGACCCTCTCCTACGAGCAGTACTTC.

The CDR3 loop reads CASSEAHETGGSTLNSNQPQHF. CDR3 nucleotide sequence: TGTGCCAGCAGTGAAGCCCACGAAACAGGGGGCTCAACCCTAAATAGCAATCAGCCCCAGCATTTT. The chain is built from TRBV6-1 and TRBJ1-5, with TRBD1 matching 9 bases. Germline V gene data show CDR1 as MNHNS and CDR2 as SASEGT. This CDR3 is 22 amino acids long. V lost 0 bases and J lost 0; bases outside the gene matches: 18.

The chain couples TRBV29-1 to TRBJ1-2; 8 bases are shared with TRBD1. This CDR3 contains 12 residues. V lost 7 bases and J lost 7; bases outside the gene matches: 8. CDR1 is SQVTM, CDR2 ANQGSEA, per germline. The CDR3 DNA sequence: TGCAGCGCCTACCAGGGGGCACGTGGCTACACCTTC. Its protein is CSAYQGARGYTF. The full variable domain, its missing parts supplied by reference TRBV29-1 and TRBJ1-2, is SAVISQKPSRDICQRGTSLTIQCQVDSQVTMMFWYRQQPGQSLTLIATANQGSEATYESGFVIDKFPISRPNLTFSTLTVSNMSPEDSSIYLCSAYQGARGYTFGSGTRLTVV.

CDR3 protein: CASSFGQGGTEAFF. The CDR3 DNA reads TGCGCCAGCAGCTTTGGGCAGGGTGGCACTGAAGCTTTCTTT. The rearrangement joins TRBV5-1 to TRBJ1-1; the D gene is possibly TRBD1 (5 bases). This CDR3 contains 14 residues. The V gene lost 2 bases and the J gene lost 4 bases, with 12 bases spanning the gap. In germline, CDR1 is SGHRS, CDR2 YFSETQ. Supplemented by reference TRBV5-1 and TRBJ1-1, the full variable domain reads KAGVTQTPRYLIKTRGQQVTLSCSPISGHRSVSWYQQTPGQGLQFLFEYFSETQRNKGNFPGRFSGRQFSNSRSEMNVSTLELGDSALYLCASSFGQGGTEAFFGQGTRLTVV.

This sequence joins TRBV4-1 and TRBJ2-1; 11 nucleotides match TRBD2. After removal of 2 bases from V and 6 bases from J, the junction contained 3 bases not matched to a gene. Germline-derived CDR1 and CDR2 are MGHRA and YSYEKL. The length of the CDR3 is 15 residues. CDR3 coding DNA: TGCGCCAGCAGCCAATTAGCGGGGGGGCCCAATGAGCAGTTCTTC. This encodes CASSQLAGGPNEQFF.

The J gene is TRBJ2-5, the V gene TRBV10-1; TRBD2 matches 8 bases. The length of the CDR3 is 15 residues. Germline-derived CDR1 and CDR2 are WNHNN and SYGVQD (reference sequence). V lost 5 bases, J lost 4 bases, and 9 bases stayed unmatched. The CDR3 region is CASSSKAGVPETQYF. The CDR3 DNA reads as TGCGCCAGCAGTTCCAAAGCGGGAGTCCCAGAGACCCAGTACTTC.